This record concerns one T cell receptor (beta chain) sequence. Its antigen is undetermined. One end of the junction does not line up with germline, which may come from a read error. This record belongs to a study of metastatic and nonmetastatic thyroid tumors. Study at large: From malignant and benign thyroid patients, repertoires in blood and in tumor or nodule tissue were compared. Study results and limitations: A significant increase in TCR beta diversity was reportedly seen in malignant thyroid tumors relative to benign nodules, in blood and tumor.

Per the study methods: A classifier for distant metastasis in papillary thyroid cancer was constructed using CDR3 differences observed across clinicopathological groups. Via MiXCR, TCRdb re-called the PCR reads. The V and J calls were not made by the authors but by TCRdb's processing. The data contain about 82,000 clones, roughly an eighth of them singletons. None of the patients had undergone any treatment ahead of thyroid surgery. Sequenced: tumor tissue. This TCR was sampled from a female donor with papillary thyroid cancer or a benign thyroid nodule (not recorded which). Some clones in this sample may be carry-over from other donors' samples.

The DNA for the CDR3 is TGTGCCAGCAGTTATCGATGGTACGAAGCGTTCTTT. Its protein product is CASSYRWYEAFF. The chain employs TRBV12-3 or TRBV12-4 and TRBJ1-1; D gene uncertain. The CDR3 covers 12 residues.